These 8 T cell receptor beta chains were all obtained from the same sample, sequenced in a study of cytomegalovirus exposure and HLA in healthy donors (dated by TCRdb to 2015 to 2018). The library was produced with the immunoSEQ multiplex PCR assay. This is the immuneACCESS table as TCRdb keeps it, with only in-frame sequences that have V and J called. A part of the clones is gone; compared with another copy, unresolved V genes explain less than half, and the rest is unexplained. This sample is represented by approximately 230,000 clones; about 88% of them were singletons. The top ten hold 12% of the sample. Input material: PBMCs. The receptor set was obtained from a man aged 18 to 29 in good health and CMV-seropositive.

This clone was seen just once. The sample holds other DNA sequences that translate to the same CDR3. This sequence joins TRBV9 and TRBJ2-7; D is uncertain. Germline V gene data show CDR1 as SGDLS and CDR2 as YYNGEE. The CDR3 is made up of 11 amino acids. Trimming took 2 bases from V and 4 from J, leaving 4 bases between them. CDR3 region: CASSVGYEQYF. The CDR3 nucleotides are TGTGCCAGCAGCGTGGGATACGAGCAGTACTTC. The variable domain in full, with the rest retrieved from reference TRBV9 and TRBJ2-7, is DSGVTQTPKHLITATGQRVTLRCSPRSGDLSVYWYQQSLDQGLQFLIQYYNGEERAKGNILERFSAQQFPDLHSELNLSSLELGDSALYFCASSVGYEQYFGPGTRLTVT.

The chain couples TRBV5-6 to TRBJ1-1, with 7 bases aligning to TRBD1. The CDR3 runs 16 residues. J was trimmed by 4 bases and V by 2 bases; bases with no gene match: 11. Germline CDR1 is SGHDT and CDR2 is YYEEEE. The CDR3 DNA reads TGTGCCAGCAGCTTCGAGGTGGGAGGGGGCGTCACTGAAGCTTTCTTT. It translates to CASSFEVGGGVTEAFF.

This clone showed up just once. The same CDR3 arises from other DNA sequences in this sample as well. The CDR3 bases are TGCGCCAGCAGCTTGGGGCAGGGTGGCGGCTACACCTTC. Residues: CASSLGQGGGYTF. The chain recombines TRBV5-1 with TRBJ1-2, with D possibly matching TRBD1 (5 bases). V was clipped by 0 bases and J by 8 bases, with 11 bases between them. The length of the CDR3 is 13 residues. Germline loops: CDR1 SGHRS, CDR2 YFSETQ. The full variable domain, rest sourced from reference TRBV5-1 and TRBJ1-2, is KAGVTQTPRYLIKTRGQQVTLSCSPISGHRSVSWYQQTPGQGLQFLFEYFSETQRNKGNFPGRFSGRQFSNSRSEMNVSTLELGDSALYLCASSLGQGGGYTFGSGTRLTVV.

The rearrangement joins TRBV7-9 to TRBJ1-1; D ambiguous. V was trimmed by 5 bases and J by 1 base, leaving 11 bases between them. The CDR3 sequence is 14 residues long. Germline loops: CDR1 SEHNR, CDR2 FQNEAQ (reference sequence). CDR3: CASSTTSSNTEAFF. The CDR3, as DNA: TGTGCCAGCAGCACGACAAGTTCGAACACTGAAGCTTTCTTT.

This sequence joins TRBV27 and TRBJ2-1, with TRBD1 matching over 9 bases. With V trimmed by 7 bases and J by 2 bases, 6 bases remained unmatched. The germline CDR1 and CDR2 sequences are MNHEY and SMNVEV (reference sequence). The CDR3 sequence is 15 residues long. CDR3 sequence: CASNPGQGPYNEQFF. For the CDR3, the DNA is TGTGCCAGCAATCCGGGACAGGGCCCCTACAATGAGCAGTTCTTC.

The chain combines TRBV28 with TRBJ2-1; perhaps TRBD2 as D (7 bases). V lost 8 bases and J 8 bases, leaving 16 bases between the germline ends. This CDR3 contains 13 residues. The germline gives CDR1 MDHEN, CDR2 SYDVKM. The CDR3 DNA follows: TGTGCCAGCCTTAGGGGGAGGGCCCATGAGCAGTTCTTC. This gives the protein CASLRGRAHEQFF. The full variable domain, its missing parts supplied by reference TRBV28 and TRBJ2-1, is DVKVTQSSRYLVKRTGEKVFLECVQDMDHENMFWYRQDPGLGLRLIYFSYDVKMKEKGDIPEGYSVSREKKERFSLILESASTNQTSMYLCASLRGRAHEQFFGPGTRLTVL.

The chain recombines TRBV18 with TRBJ1-2; D perhaps matches TRBD1 (5 bases). The V end lost 1 base, the J end lost 8 bases, and 11 bases lay between the germline ends. Per the germline V gene, CDR1 is KGHSH and CDR2 is LQKENI. CDR3 length equals 13 residues. In nucleotides, the CDR3 is TGTGCCAGCTCACCACGAGGGGAGCACGGCTACACCTTC. Amino acids: CASSPRGEHGYTF.

This clone was seen a single time. This rearrangement joins TRBV12-2 to TRBJ2-4. TRBV12-2 is termed a pseudogene. This CDR3 region has 12 residues. CDR3 nucleotide sequence: TGTGCAAGTCGCTTAGCGTGGGGCATTCAGTACTTC. Translated, it gives CASRLAWGIQYF.